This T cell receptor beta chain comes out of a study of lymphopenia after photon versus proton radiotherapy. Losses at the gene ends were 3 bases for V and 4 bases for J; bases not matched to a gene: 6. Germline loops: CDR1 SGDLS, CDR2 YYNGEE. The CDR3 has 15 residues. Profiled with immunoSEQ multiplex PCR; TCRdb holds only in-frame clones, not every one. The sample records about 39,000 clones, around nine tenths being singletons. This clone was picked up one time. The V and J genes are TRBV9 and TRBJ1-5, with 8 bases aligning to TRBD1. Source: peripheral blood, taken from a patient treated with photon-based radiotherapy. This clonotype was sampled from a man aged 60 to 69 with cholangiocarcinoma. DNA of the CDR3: TGTGCCAGCAGCGCCGGGACAGGTCAAAATCAGCCCCAGCATTTT. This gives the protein CASSAGTGQNQPQHF.